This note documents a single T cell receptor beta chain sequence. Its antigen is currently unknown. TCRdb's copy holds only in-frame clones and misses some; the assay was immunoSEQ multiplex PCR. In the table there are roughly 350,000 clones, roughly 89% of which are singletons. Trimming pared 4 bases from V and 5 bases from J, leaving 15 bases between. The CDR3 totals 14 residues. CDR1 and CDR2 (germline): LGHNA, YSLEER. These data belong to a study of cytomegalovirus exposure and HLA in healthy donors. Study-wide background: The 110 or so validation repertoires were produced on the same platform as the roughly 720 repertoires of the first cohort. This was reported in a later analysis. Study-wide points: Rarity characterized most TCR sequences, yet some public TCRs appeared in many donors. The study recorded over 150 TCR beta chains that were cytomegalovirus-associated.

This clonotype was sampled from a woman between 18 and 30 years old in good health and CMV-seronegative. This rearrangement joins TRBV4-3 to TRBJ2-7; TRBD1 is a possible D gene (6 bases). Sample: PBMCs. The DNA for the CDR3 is TGCGCCAGCAGCCCCCGTCAGGGGCAAGACGAGCAGTACTTC. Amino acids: CASSPRQGQDEQYF.